The clone carrying this T cell receptor beta chain was seen only a few times. Genomic DNA served as template for TCR beta VDJ and CDR3 profiling. Via MiXCR, TCRdb re-called the reads, giving one row per CDR3 protein. This table holds 90,000 to 130,000 distinct CDR3 sequences, 51% found once. This entry is derived from a study of CD8+CD57+ T cells in acquired aplastic anemia. Across the study: Healthy donors yielded about 10.8 million CD4+ cell reads on average.

The germline CDR1 and CDR2 sequences are SEHNR and FQNEAQ (reference sequence). This CDR3 is built from 13 residues. V shed 2 bases and J shed 4 bases, with 9 bases lying between them. The specimen was sorted CD4+, CD8+, or CD8+CD57+ T cells (not recorded which) from PBMCs. The rearrangement joins TRBV7-9 to TRBJ2-7; D unresolved. The TCR sequence derives from a human donor in good health, serving as a control. In DNA, the CDR3 is TGTGCCAGCAGCTTAAATTTAGGATACGAGCAGTACTTC. Translating it yields CASSLNLGYEQYF.